A single T cell receptor beta chain is shown here with its context. Its antigen is still unknown. V was shortened by 6 bases and J by 3 bases, with 12 bases between the two germline ends. Germline values: CDR1 MNHEY, CDR2 SVGAGI. The CDR3 consists of 14 residues. The data derive from a study of cytomegalovirus exposure and HLA in healthy donors. The PCR had 60 Vbeta and 13 Jbeta primers. Only in-frame clones appear in the TCRdb table, and some are missing; sequencing was by immunoSEQ multiplex PCR. The sample consists of over 150,000 clones, more than 65% of them appearing once. Study-level results: Cytomegalovirus status was reportedly diagnosed by the classifier with high specificity and sensitivity. There was a cluster of highly shared sequence variants that was likely a sequencing artifact.

The chain combines TRBV6-5 with TRBJ1-5; D is perhaps TRBD1 (6 bases). The clonotype comes from a woman in her thirties in good health and CMV-seropositive. The sequencing sample was made of PBMCs. The CDR3 region is CASRPQGINQPQHF. For the CDR3, the DNA is TGTGCCAGCAGACCCCAGGGGATCAATCAGCCCCAGCATTTT.